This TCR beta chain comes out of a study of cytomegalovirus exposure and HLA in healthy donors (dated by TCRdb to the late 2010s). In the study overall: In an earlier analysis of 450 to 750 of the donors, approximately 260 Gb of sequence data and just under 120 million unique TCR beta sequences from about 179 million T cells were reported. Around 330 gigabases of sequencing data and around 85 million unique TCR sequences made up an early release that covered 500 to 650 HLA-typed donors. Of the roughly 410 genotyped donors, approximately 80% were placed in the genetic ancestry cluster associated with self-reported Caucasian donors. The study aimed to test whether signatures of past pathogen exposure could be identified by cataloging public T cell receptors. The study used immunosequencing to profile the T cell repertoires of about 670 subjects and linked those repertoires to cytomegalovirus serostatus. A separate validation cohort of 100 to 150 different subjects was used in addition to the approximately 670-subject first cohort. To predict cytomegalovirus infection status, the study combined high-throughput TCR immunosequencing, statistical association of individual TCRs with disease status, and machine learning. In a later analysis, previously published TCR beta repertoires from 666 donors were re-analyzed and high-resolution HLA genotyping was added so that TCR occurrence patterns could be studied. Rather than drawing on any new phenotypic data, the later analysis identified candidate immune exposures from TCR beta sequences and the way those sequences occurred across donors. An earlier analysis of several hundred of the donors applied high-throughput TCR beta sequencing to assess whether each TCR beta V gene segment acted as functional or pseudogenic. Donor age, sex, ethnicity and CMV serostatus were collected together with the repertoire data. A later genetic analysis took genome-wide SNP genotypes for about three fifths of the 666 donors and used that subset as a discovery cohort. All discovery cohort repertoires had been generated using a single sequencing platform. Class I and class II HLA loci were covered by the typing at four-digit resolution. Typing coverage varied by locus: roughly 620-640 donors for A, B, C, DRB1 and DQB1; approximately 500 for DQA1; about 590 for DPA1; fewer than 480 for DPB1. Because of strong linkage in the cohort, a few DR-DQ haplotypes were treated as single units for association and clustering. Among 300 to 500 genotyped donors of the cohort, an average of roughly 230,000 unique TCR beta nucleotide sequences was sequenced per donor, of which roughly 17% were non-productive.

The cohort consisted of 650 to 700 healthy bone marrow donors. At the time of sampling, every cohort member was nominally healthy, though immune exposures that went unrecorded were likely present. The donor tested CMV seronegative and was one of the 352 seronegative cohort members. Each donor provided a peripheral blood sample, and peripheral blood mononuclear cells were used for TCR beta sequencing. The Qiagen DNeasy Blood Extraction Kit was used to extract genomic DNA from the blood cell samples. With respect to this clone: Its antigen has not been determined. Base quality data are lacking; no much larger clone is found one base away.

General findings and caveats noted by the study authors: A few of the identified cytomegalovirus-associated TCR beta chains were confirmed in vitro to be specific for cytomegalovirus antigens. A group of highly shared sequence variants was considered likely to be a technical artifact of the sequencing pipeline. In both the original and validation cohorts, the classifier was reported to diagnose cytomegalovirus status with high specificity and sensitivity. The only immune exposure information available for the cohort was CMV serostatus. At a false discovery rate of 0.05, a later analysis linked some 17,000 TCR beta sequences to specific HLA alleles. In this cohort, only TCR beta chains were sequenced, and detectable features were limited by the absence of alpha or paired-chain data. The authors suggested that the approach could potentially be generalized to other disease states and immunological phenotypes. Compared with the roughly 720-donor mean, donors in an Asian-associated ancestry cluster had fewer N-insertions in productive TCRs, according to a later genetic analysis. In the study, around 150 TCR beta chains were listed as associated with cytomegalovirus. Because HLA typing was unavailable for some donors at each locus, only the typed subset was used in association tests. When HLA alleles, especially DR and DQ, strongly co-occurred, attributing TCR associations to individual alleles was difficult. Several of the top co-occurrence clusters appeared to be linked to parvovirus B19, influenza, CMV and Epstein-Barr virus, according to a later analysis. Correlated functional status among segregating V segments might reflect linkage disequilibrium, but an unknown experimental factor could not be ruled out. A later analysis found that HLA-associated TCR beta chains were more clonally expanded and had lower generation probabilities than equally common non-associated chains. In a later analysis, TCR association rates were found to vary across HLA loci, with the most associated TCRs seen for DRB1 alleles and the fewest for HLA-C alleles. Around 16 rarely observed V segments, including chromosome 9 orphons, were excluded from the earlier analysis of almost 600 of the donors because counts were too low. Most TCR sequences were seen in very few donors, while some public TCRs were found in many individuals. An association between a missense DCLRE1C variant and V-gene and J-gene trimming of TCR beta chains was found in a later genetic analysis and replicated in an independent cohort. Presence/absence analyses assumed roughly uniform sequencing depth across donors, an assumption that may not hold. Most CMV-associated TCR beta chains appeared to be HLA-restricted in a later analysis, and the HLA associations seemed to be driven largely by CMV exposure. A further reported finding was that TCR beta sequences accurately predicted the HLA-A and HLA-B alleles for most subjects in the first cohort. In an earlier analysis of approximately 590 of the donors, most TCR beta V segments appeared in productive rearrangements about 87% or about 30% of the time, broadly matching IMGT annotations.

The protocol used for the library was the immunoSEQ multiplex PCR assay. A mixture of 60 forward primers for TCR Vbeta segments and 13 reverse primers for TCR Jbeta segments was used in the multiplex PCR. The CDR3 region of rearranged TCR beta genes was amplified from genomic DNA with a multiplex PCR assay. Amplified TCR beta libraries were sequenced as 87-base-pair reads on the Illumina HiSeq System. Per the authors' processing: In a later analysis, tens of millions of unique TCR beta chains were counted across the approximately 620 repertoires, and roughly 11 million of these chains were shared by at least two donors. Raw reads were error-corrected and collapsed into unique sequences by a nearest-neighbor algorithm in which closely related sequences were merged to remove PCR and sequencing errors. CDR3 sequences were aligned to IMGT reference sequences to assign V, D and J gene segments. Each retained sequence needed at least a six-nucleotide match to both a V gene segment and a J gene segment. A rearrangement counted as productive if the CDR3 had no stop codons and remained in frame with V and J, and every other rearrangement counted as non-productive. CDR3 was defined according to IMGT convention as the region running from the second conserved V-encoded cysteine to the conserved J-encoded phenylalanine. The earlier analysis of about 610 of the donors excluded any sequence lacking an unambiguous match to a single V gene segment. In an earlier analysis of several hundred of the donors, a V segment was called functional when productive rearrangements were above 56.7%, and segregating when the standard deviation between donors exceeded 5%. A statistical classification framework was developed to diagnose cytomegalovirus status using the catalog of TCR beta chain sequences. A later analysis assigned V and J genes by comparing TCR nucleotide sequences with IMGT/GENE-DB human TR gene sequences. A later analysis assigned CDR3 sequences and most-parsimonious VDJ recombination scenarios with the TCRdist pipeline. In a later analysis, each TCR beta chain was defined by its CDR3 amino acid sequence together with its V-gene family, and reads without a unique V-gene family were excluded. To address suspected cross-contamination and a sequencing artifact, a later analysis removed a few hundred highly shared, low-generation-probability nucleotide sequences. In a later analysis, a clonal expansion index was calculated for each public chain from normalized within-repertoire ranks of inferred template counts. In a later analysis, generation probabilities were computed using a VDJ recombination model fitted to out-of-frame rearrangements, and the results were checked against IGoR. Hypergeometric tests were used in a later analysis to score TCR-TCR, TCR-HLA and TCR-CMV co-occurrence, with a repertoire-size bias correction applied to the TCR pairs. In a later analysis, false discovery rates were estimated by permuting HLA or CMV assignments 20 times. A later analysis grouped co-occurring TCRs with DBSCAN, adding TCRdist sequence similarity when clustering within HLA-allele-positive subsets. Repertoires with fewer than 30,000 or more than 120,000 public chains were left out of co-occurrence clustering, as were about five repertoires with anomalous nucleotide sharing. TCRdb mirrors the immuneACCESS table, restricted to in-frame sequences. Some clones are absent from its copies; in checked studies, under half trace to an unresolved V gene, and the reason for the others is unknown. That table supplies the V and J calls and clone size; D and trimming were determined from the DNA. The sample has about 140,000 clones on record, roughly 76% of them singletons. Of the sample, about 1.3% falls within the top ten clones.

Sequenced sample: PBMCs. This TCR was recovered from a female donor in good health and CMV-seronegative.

The nucleotide sequence reads as follows: TGTGCCAGCAGCCAAGACGCGCTAACCCAGTACTTC. Its translation reads: CASSQDALTQYF. The V gene is TRBV4-2 and the J gene is TRBJ2-5; no D gene can be assigned with confidence. The CDR3 numbers 12 residues from cysteine through phenylalanine. Here the CDR3 DNA is all that survives: 36 bases in frame from base 1. The junction shows trimming of 0 bases on V and 8 bases on J, plus 7 bases between the germline ends. The germline V gene encodes CDR1 LGHNA and CDR2 YNFKEQ.